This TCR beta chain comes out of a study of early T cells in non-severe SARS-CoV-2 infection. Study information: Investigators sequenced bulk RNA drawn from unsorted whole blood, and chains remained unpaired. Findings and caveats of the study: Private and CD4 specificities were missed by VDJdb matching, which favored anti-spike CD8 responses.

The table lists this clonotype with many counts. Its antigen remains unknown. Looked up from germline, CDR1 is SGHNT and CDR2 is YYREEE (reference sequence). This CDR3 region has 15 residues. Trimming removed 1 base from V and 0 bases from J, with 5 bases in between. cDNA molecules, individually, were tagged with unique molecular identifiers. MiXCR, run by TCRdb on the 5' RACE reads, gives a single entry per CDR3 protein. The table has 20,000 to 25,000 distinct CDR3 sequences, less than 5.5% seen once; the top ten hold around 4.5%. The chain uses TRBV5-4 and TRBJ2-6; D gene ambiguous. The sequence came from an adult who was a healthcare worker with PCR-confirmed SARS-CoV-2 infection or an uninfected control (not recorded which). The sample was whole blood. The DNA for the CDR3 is TGTGCCAGCAGCTTGTTAGGCTCTGGGGCCAACGTCCTGACTTTC. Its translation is CASSLLGSGANVLTF.